This T cell receptor beta chain was found in a study of blood T cell repertoires in COVID-19. Here immunoSEQ multiplex PCR was the method, and the copy in TCRdb shows in-frame clones only, minus some. The data show hundreds of thousands of clones, just under 90% seen once. J lost 4 bases, V lost 3 bases, and 5 bases had no gene match. The CDR3 extends over 15 amino acids. Germline assignment: CDR1 MGHRA and CDR2 YSYEKL. The chain combines TRBV4-1 with TRBJ2-1; 8 nucleotides line up with TRBD1. Source material: peripheral blood. The origin of this receptor is a young woman with COVID-19, enrolled during active disease. The CDR3 DNA reads TGCGCCAGCAGCCAGAGCCGGGACAGGTACAATGAGCAGTTCTTC. It yields the protein CASSQSRDRYNEQFF.